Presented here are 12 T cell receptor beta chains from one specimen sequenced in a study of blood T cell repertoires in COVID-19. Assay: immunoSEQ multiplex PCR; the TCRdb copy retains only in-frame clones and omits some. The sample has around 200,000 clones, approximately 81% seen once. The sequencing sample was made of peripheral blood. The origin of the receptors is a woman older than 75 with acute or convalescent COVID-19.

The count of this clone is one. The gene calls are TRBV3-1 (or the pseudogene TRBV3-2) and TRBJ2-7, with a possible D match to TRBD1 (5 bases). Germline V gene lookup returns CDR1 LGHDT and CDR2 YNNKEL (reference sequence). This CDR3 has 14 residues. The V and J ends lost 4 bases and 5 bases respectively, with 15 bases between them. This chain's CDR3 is CASSRWQGGNEQYF. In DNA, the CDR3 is TGTGCCAGCAGCCGCTGGCAGGGTGGGAACGAGCAGTACTTC.

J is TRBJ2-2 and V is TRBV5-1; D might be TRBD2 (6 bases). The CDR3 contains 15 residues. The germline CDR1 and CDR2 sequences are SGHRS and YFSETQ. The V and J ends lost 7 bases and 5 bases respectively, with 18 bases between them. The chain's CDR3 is CASRRRGGETGELFF. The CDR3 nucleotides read TGCGCCAGCCGACGGCGTGGAGGGGAAACCGGGGAGCTGTTTTTT.

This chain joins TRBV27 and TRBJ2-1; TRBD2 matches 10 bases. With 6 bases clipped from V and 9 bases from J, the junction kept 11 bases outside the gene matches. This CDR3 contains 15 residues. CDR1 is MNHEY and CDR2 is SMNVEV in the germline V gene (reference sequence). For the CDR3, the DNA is TGTGCCAGCAGCTCAGTAGCGGGGGGTTATCGTGAGCAGTTCTTC. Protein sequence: CASSSVAGGYREQFF.

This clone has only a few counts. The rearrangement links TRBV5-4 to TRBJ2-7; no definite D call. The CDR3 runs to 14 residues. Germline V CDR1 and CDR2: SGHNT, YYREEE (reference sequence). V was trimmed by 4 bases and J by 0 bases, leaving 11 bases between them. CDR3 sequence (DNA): TGTGCCAGCAGCGCCGACTTAAGCTCCTACGAGCAGTACTTC. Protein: CASSADLSSYEQYF.

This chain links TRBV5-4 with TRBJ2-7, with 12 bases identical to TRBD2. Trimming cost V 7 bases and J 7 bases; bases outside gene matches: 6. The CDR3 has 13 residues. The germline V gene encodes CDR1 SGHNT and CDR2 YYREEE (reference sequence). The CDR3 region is CASRLAGVGEQYF. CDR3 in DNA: TGTGCCAGCCGACTAGCGGGAGTCGGAGAGCAGTACTTC.

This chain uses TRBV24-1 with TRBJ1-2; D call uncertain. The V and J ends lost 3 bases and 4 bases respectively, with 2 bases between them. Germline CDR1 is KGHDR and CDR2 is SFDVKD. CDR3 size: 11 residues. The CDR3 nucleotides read TGTGCCACCAGTGATCTCTATGGCTACACCTTC. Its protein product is CATSDLYGYTF.

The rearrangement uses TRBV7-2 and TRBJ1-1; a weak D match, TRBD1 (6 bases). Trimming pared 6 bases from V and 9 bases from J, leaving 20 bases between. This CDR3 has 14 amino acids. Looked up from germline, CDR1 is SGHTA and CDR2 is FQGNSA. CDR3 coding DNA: TGTGCCAGCAGTTCAGTTCCCGGGGGGCAGAAAGCTTTCTTT. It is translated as CASSSVPGGQKAFF. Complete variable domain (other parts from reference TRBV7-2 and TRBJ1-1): GAGVSQSPSNKVTEKGKDVELRCDPISGHTALYWYRQSLGQGLEFLIYFQGNSAPDKSGLPSDRFSAERTGGSVSTLTIQRTQQEDSAVYLCASSSVPGGQKAFFGQGTRLTVV.

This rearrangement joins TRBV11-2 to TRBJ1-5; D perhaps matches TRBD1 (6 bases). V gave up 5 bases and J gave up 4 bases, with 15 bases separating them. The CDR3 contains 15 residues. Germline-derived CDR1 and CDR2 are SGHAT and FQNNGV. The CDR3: CASSLLRTVNQPQHF. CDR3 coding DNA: TGTGCCAGCAGCCTTCTAAGGACAGTTAATCAGCCCCAGCATTTT.

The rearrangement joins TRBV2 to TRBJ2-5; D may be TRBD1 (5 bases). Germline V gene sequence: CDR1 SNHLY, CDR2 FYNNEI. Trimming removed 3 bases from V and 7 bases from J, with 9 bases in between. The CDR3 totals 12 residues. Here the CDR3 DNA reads TGTGCCAGCAGTGACAGGGTTAGGACCCAGTACTTC. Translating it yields CASSDRVRTQYF.

CDR3 sequence reads: CAWSAGTQGQPQHF. In DNA form, the CDR3 reads TGTGCCTGGAGCGCCGGGACACAGGGTCAGCCCCAGCATTTT. The chain has TRBV30 and TRBJ1-5, with D perhaps matching TRBD1 (6 bases). CDR1 is GTSNPN, CDR2 SVGIG, per germline (reference sequence). Trimming shortened V by 3 bases and J by 6 bases, and 15 bases separated the two germline ends. The CDR3 is 14 amino acids.

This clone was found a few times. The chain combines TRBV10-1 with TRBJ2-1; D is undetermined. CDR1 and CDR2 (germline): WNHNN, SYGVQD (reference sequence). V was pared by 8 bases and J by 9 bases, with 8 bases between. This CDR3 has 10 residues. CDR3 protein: CASPAGEQFF. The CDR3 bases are TGCGCCAGCCCCGCCGGTGAGCAGTTCTTC.

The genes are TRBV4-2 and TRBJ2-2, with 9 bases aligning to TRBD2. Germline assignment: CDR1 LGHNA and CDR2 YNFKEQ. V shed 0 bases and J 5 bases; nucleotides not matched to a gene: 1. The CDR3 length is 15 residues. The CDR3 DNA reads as TGTGCCAGCAGCCAAGAGAGCGGGAGGACCGGGGAGCTGTTTTTT. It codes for CASSQESGRTGELFF.